What follows is one TCR beta chain and its context. The study profiled TCR beta VDJ and CDR3 using genomic DNA as template. TCRdb redid the calling of the reads with MiXCR, one entry per CDR3 protein. The repertoire consists of about 120,000 distinct CDR3 sequences, with approximately 50% occurring once and the leading ten covering under 35%. The data stem from a study of CD8+CD57+ T cells in acquired aplastic anemia. Study background: On average, sorted CD4+ and CD8+ cells gave 3.2 ug of DNA.

Flow cytometry had shown expanded CD8+CD57+ cells in the patients chosen for sequencing. All participating patients were living with severe acquired aplastic anemia. The sequence was collected from a human donor with aplastic anemia. Sequencing was done on a sample of sorted CD4+, CD8+, or CD8+CD57+ T cells (not recorded which) from PBMCs.

This CDR3 reads CASSIPGQDNSPLHF. The CDR3 DNA reads as TGTGCCAGTAGTATACCGGGACAGGATAATTCACCCCTCCACTTT. The rearrangement links TRBV19 to TRBJ1-6, with 8 bases aligning to TRBD1. CDR1 and CDR2 from the germline V gene are LNHDA and SQIVND (reference sequence). There are 15 residues in the CDR3. Trimming removed 2 bases from V and 5 bases from J; junction bases left unmatched: 2. Full variable domain (remainder filled in from reference TRBV19 and TRBJ1-6): DGGITQSPKYLFRKEGQNVTLSCEQNLNHDAMYWYRQDPGQGLRLIYYSQIVNDFQKGDIAEGYSVSREKKESFPLTVTSAQKNPTAFYLCASSIPGQDNSPLHFGNGTRLTVT.